The entry below gives a single T cell receptor beta chain sequence along with its context. Antigen: not known. The CD4+ fraction was divided into a CD45RA+ naive subset and a CD45RA-negative memory subset. These data come from a study of shared clonotypes between healthy human individuals. V dropped 8 bases and J dropped 4 bases, with 20 bases sitting between them. The CDR3 length is 15 residues. Germline V lookup: CDR1 MGHRA, CDR2 YSYEKL. Study outcomes and limitations: Four donors had 4% to 5% of their naive CD4 clonotypes in common. In general, naive subsets displayed greater estimated richness than memory subsets did.

Profiled with immunoSEQ multiplex PCR; TCRdb holds only in-frame clones, not every one. The sample has 980,000 or so clones; around 80% are singletons. Sequenced: memory CD4+ T cells sorted from blood. Regarding subset: CD45RA-negative fraction. The V gene is TRBV4-1, the J gene TRBJ2-5, with a possible D match to TRBD2 (7 bases). This sequence was found in a man between 18 and 35 years old in good health. The chain's CDR3 is CASSGGLADRETQYF. The DNA of the CDR3 is TGCGCCAGCTCCGGGGGGCTAGCTGACAGAGAGACCCAGTACTTC.